One sample yielded the 16 T cell receptor beta chains listed below, sequenced in a study of T cell repertoires in cytomegalovirus infection (dated 2019 in TCRdb). The treatment or condition label of this sample denotes: in vitro stimulation with specific CMV peptide epitopes to enrich CMV-specific T cells. For sequencing, an Illumina HiSeq 1500 was employed. TCRdb's own reprocessing of the public reads used fastp at Q25 and MiXCR and kept productive beta chains. A single entry per CDR3 protein holds the most common genes and DNA from its merged rows. A total of roughly 800,000 distinct CDR3 sequences appear in this sample, almost 30% of them only once. Around 13% of the sample is taken by the ten largest. Antigens for these TCRs are unknown. Source: cultured CD8+ T cells from PBMCs, taken from culture after CMV antigen stimulation. Every receptor here comes from a human donor in good health (CMV status not recorded). Some clones in this sample may be carry-over from other donors' samples.

The sample holds a few counts of this clonotype. The chain is built from TRBV4-3 and TRBJ1-1; D ambiguous. Trimming cost V 1 base and J 2 bases, with 17 bases left between them. Germline CDR1 reads LGHNA; CDR2 reads YSLEER. CDR3 length: 17 amino acids. CDR3 in amino acids: CASSQVGWVTTNTEAFF. DNA for the CDR3: TGCGCCAGCAGCCAAGTGGGGTGGGTGACAACCAACACTGAAGCTTTCTTT.

The chain employs TRBV7-8 and TRBJ2-1; D gene uncertain. Trimming removed 2 bases at V and 0 bases at J, with 11 bases between. Germline V gene data show CDR1 as SGHVS and CDR2 as FQNEAQ. This CDR3 is 16 amino acids long. This chain's CDR3 is CASSLYSRSSYNEQFF. The CDR3 nucleotides read TGTGCCAGCAGCTTATACAGCAGGAGCTCCTACAATGAGCAGTTCTTC.

V gene TRBV6-5 combines with J gene TRBJ1-2; D gene unclear. The CDR3 totals 17 residues. Germline V gene data show CDR1 as MNHEY and CDR2 as SVGAGI. V gave up 2 bases and J gave up 0 bases, with 16 bases separating them. The CDR3 sequence is CASSYASGGSPNYGYTF. The CDR3, as DNA: TGTGCCAGCAGTTACGCCTCCGGAGGGAGTCCTAACTATGGCTACACCTTC.

V usage is TRBV6-2 or TRBV6-3 and J usage is TRBJ1-6; TRBD1 is a possible D gene (5 bases). Germline V gives CDR1 MNHEY, CDR2 SVGEGT. This CDR3 contains 16 residues. V lost 2 bases and J 5 bases, leaving 13 bases between the germline ends. CDR3 nucleotide sequence: TGTGCCAGCAGTTACAGGGGTCCGCCAAATAATTCACCCCTCCACTTT. Translating it yields CASSYRGPPNNSPLHF.

The rearrangement uses TRBV9 and TRBJ2-3; 8 bases map to TRBD2. The CDR3 totals 16 residues. Germline V CDR1 and CDR2: SGDLS, YYNGEE. The ends lost 0 bases at V and 0 bases at J; junction bases unmatched: 3. CDR3 protein: CASSVDQRGSTDTQYF. In DNA form, the CDR3 reads TGTGCCAGCAGCGTAGATCAGCGGGGGAGCACAGATACGCAGTATTTT.

This clonotype appeared a single time. CDR3 in DNA: TGTGCCAGCAGCTACTCTGGACAGGAGGACCAAGCTTTCTTT. Its translation is CASSYSGQEDQAFF. The chain uses TRBV11-2 and TRBJ1-1, with 7 bases that match TRBD1. V lost 4 bases and J lost 9; bases outside the gene matches: 11. There are 14 residues in the CDR3. The germline V gene encodes CDR1 SGHAT and CDR2 FQNNGV.

The rearrangement joins TRBV11-3 to TRBJ2-3; perhaps TRBD2 as D (5 bases). Trimming pared 5 bases from V and 1 base from J, leaving 10 bases between. The germline CDR1 and CDR2 sequences are SGHNT and YENEEA. This CDR3 is built from 14 residues. The CDR3 DNA reads as TGTGCCAGCAGCCCCCAGGAGGGCACAGATACGCAGTATTTT. This sequence encodes CASSPQEGTDTQYF.

This clonotype was observed a handful of times. The gene calls are TRBV7-6 and TRBJ2-1; the match to TRBD2 covers 7 bases. CDR1 is SGHVS and CDR2 is FNYEAQ in the germline V gene. The J segment lost 0 bases and the V segment lost 6 bases, leaving 11 bases of the junction unmatched. The CDR3 is 17 residues long. CDR3 nucleotide sequence: TGTGCCAGCAGTCCAGGGAGGGTGTTAAGCTCCTACAATGAGCAGTTCTTC. It codes for CASSPGRVLSSYNEQFF.

This clonotype was observed many times. The rearrangement links TRBV7-2 to TRBJ2-1, with a tentative D call TRBD2 (6 bases). The germline CDR1 and CDR2 sequences are SGHTA and FQGNSA. The V end was cut by 4 bases, the J end by 2 bases, with 18 bases between. This CDR3 has 17 amino acids. CDR3 bases: TGTGCCAGCAGCTCCCCCACTGGCGGGGCCCCCTACAATGAGCAGTTCTTC. Its translation is CASSSPTGGAPYNEQFF.

This clonotype was seen more than once but under ten times. The chain combines TRBV7-8 with TRBJ1-5; D perhaps matches TRBD1 (5 bases). Trimming cost V 5 bases and J 4 bases, with 18 bases left between them. The length of the CDR3 is 16 residues. Germline CDR1 is SGHVS and CDR2 is FQNEAQ. CDR3 sequence: CASSPVWGFGNQPQHF. CDR3 in DNA: TGTGCCAGCAGCCCCGTTTGGGGGTTCGGGAATCAGCCCCAGCATTTT.

The CDR3 nucleotides read TGTGCCAGCAGTTTATGGATTTTAGACACTGAAGCTTTCTTT. Residues: CASSLWILDTEAFF. The V and J genes are TRBV12-3 or TRBV12-4 and TRBJ1-1; no firm D call. The CDR3 is made up of 14 amino acids. Trimming removed 2 bases at V and 3 bases at J, with 10 bases between.

The rearrangement joins TRBV12-3 or TRBV12-4 to TRBJ1-2; D remains unclear. The CDR3 contains 14 residues. Trimming removed 3 bases at V and 4 bases at J, with 12 bases between. The CDR3 sequence: CASSLALAGYGYTF. As DNA, the CDR3 is TGTGCCAGCAGTTTGGCCTTGGCAGGCTATGGCTACACCTTC.

The V and J genes are TRBV4-3 and TRBJ2-1; 8 nucleotides align to TRBD1. The CDR3 covers 17 residues. CDR1 is LGHNA and CDR2 is YSLEER in the germline V gene. Trimming at V came to 0 bases and at J to 0 bases, leaving 4 bases not matched to a gene. The CDR3 loop is CASSQEGQASSYNEQFF. CDR3 in DNA: TGCGCCAGCAGCCAAGAGGGACAGGCAAGCTCCTACAATGAGCAGTTCTTC.

The sample holds a few counts of this clonotype. This chain uses TRBV7-9 with TRBJ1-1, with D possibly matching TRBD1 (6 bases). Germline loops: CDR1 SEHNR, CDR2 FQNEAQ (reference sequence). The CDR3 length is 16 residues. V lost 4 bases and J 6 bases, leaving 21 bases between the germline ends. The DNA of the CDR3 is TGTGCCAGCAGCTCACCCGACAGGCCCTCTGAGTCTGAAGCTTTCTTT. Translating it yields CASSSPDRPSESEAFF.

This clonotype was recorded a few times. One end of the junction fails to match germline, which may point to a read error. J is TRBJ2-5 and V is TRBV7-6; D assignment may be TRBD1 or TRBD2 (6 bases each). CDR3 length equals 15 residues. Germline V gene data show CDR1 as SGHVS and CDR2 as FNYEAQ. The CDR3 loop reads CASSPTSGGAETQYF. The CDR3 DNA reads as TGTGCTAGCAGCCCGACCTCCGGGGGCGCGGAGACCCAGTACTTC.

The gene calls are TRBV12-3 or TRBV12-4 and TRBJ2-3, with TRBD1 identical over 10 bases. CDR3 length equals 20 residues. The trim removed 4 bases at V and 0 bases at J, leaving 16 bases unmatched. In DNA form, the CDR3 reads TGTGCCAGCAGTTCCTTGACAGGGGGCTCGCCCCAGCCTAGCACAGATACGCAGTATTTT. Amino acids: CASSSLTGGSPQPSTDTQYF.